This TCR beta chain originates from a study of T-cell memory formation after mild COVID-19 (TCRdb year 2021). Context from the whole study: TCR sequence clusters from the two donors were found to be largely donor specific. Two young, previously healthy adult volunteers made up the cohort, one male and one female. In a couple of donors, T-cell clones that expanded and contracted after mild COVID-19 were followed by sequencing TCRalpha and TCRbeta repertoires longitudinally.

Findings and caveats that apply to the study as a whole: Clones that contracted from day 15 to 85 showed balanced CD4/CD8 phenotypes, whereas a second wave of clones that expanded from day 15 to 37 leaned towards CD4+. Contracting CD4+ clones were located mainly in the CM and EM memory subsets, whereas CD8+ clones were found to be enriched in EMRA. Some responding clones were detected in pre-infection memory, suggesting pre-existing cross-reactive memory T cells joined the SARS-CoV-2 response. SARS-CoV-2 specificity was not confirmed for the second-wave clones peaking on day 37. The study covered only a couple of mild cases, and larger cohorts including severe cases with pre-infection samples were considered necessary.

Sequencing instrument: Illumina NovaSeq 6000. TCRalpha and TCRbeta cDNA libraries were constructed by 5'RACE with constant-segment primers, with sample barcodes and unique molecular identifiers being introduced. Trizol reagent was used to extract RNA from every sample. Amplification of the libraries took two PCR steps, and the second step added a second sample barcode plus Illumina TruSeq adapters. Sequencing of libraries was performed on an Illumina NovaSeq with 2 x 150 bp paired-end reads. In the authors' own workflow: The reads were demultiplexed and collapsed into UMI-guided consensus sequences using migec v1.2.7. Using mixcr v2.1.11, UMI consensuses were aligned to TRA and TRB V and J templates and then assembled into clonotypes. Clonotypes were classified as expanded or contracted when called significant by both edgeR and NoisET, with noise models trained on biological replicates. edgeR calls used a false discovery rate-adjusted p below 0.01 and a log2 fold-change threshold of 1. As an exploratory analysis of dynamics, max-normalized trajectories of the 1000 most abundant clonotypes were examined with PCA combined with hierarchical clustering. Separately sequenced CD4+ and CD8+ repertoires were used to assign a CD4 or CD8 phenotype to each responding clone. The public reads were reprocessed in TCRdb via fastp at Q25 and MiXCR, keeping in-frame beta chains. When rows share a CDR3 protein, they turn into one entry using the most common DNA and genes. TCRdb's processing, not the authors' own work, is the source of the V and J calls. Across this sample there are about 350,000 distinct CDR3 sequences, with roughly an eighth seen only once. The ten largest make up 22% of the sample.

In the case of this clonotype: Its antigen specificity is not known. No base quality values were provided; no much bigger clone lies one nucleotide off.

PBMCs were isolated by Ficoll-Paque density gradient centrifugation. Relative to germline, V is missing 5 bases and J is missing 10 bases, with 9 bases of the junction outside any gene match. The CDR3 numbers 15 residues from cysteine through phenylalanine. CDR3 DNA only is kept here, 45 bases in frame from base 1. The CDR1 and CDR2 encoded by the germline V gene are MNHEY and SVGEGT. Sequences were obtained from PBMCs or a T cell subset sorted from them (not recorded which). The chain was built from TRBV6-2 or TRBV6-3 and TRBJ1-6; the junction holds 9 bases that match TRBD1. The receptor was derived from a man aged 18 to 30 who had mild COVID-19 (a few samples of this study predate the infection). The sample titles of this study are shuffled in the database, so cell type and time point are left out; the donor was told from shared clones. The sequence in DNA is TGTGCCAGCAGTCCTCTGGACAGGGGAGGATCACCCCTCCACTTT. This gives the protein CASSPLDRGGSPLHF.